This entry describes one T cell receptor (beta chain). Its target antigen remains unknown. It has no much larger one-base neighbor in the sample; base qualities were not kept. This entry is derived from a study of post-analysis software for immune sequencing data (dated by TCRdb to the mid-2010s). General notes on the study: Recorded disease courses included relapsing-remitting, secondary progressive and progressive-relapsing multiple sclerosis, with some patients lacking subtype annotation. A subset of samples was prepared in parallel using single-end sample barcoding, then pooled and co-amplified after Illumina adapter ligation. The patient repertoires were compared against about 10 previously published healthy control repertoires obtained from donors aged roughly 6 to 28 years.

To demonstrate the VDJtools post-analysis software, the study profiled TCR beta repertoires from the peripheral blood of under 15 young patients with multiple sclerosis. The patients with multiple sclerosis were children and adolescents between about 6 and 17 years of age. Results and caveats for the whole study, not just this receptor: Strong co-clustering of samples prepared in the same batch was shown by direct clustering with F measure, prompting a batch-effect correction. Patients showed significantly higher frequencies than controls for about 5 TRBV segments, among them TRBV5-6, TRBV5-1 and TRBV20-1. Significantly lower normalized Chao1 diversity was found in multiple sclerosis patients than in controls, suggesting substantial peripheral T-cell clonal expansion. The control group was slightly older than the multiple sclerosis patient group.

Libraries were made using PCR. Sequencing was performed on an Illumina HiSeq 2500. To reduce PCR and sequencing biases, unique molecular identifiers were built into the TCR beta cDNA libraries. Some 500,000 cDNA molecules were obtained for every 1 to 10 million input T cells, so each molecule roughly corresponded to one T cell. The patient libraries were prepared and sequenced using the same protocol as the earlier healthy control dataset. Within a given batch, samples were prepared together, multiplexed and sequenced on the same HiSeq lane. Regarding the original processing steps: MIGEC handled the raw barcoded reads, throwing out single-read molecular identifier groups before consensus assembly and CDR3 extraction. VDJtools was used for post-analysis of the clonotype tables, with diversity normalized by down-sampling every dataset to the smallest sample size. To correct batch-related cross-sample contamination, repertoire overlap clustering matched CDR3 amino acid sequences but not nucleotide sequences. TCRdb reanalyzed the raw reads on its own, using fastp at Q25 for trimming and MiXCR for clone calling, and kept in-frame beta chains. Duplicate CDR3 protein sequences are folded into a single record with the most common DNA and genes. The V and J calls shown here were made by TCRdb, not taken from the authors' results. A total of 430,000 or so distinct CDR3 sequences appear in this sample, 39% of them only once. The ten largest make up roughly 8.2% of the sample.

Looking up the germline V gene yields CDR1 SGHAT and CDR2 FQNNGV. The CDR3 runs 19 amino acids, cysteine and phenylalanine included. Solely the CDR3 DNA is kept, with 57 bases framed from the first base. Unmatched junction bases come to 19, with V trimmed by 6 bases and J by 1 base. Sequencing was done on a sample of blood. This receptor was taken from a girl aged 2 to 9 with multiple sclerosis. Recombination linked TRBV11-2 to TRBJ2-7, and 9 bases in between align with TRBD1. The CDR3 reads as follows: CASSLARDRVAGPSYEQYF. DNA sequence: TGTGCCAGCAGTCTCGCCCGGGACAGGGTGGCCGGGCCTTCCTACGAGCAGTACTTC. Beyond the CDR3, the reference TRBV11-2 and TRBJ2-7 genes provide the residues; the full variable domain reads: EAGVAQSPRYKIIEKRQSVAFWCNPISGHATLYWYQQILGQGPKLLIQFQNNGVVDDSQLPKDRFSAERLKGVDSTLKIQPAKLEDSAVYLCASSLARDRVAGPSYEQYFGPGTRLTVT.